Presented here are 24 T cell receptor beta chains from one specimen sequenced in a study of T cell changes during pregnancy in multiple sclerosis (dated by TCRdb to about 2019). The library was prepared using the immunoSEQ multiplex PCR assay. TCRdb carries this immuneACCESS record with in-frame sequences only. Its versions omit some clonotypes, under half of them owing to an unresolved V gene in the studies checked, with the rest unexplained. This sample lists nearly 70,000 clones; 92% were detected once. The ten largest clones take up around 1.3% of the sample. The specimen was peripheral blood, collected in the second trimester of pregnancy. These receptors all come from a female donor in good health, enrolled as a control in a pregnancy study.

This clone was counted once. The chain combines TRBV10-2 with TRBJ2-3; D is perhaps TRBD2 (7 bases). Germline lookup yields CDR1 WSHSY and CDR2 SAAADI. CDR3 length: 12 residues. The germline V and J ends were trimmed by 6 bases and 8 bases, with 12 bases remaining between them. The CDR3 reads CASRGGLGTQYF. The CDR3 nucleotides are TGCGCCAGCAGGGGGGGGCTGGGTACGCAGTATTTT.

This chain links TRBV15 with TRBJ2-1; D call uncertain. CDR3 length equals 14 residues. The germline V gene has CDR1 LNHNV and CDR2 YYDKDF (reference sequence). Trimming left V 1 base short and J 2 bases short, with 6 bases between. CDR3 nucleotide sequence: TGTGCCACCAGCAGAGGGCAGACCTACAATGAGCAGTTCTTC. Amino acid sequence: CATSRGQTYNEQFF. The full variable domain, rest sourced from reference TRBV15 and TRBJ2-1, is DAMVIQNPRYQVTQFGKPVTLSCSQTLNHNVMYWYQQKSSQAPKLLFHYYDKDFNNEADTPDNFQSRRPNTSFCFLDIRSPGLGDTAMYLCATSRGQTYNEQFFGPGTRLTVL.

This clone was observed once. V gene TRBV19 combines with J gene TRBJ2-7, with D possibly matching TRBD2 (5 bases). Trimming shortened V by 5 bases and J by 0 bases, and 20 bases separated the two germline ends. This CDR3 contains 17 residues. Germline CDR1 reads LNHDA; CDR2 reads SQIVND (reference sequence). Here the CDR3 reads CASSPEGRGRSSYEQYF. CDR3 nucleotide sequence: TGTGCCAGTAGTCCCGAGGGCAGAGGTCGCAGCTCCTACGAGCAGTACTTC.

The CDR3 DNA is TGTGCCAGCAGTGCGCAGGGGGCGGGCAATGAGCAGTTCTTC. It encodes CASSAQGAGNEQFF. This chain joins TRBV6-4 and TRBJ2-1, with 8 bases matching TRBD1. The germline V gene encodes CDR1 MRHNA and CDR2 SNTAGT. The length of the CDR3 is 14 residues. V dropped 4 bases and J dropped 6; count of bases not matched to a gene: 5.

The chain employs TRBV7-2 and TRBJ1-2; the match to TRBD1 covers 8 bases. The CDR3 is 15 amino acids. Looked up from germline, CDR1 is SGHTA and CDR2 is FQGNSA. The V and J ends lost 3 bases and 8 bases, in that order; junction bases with no gene match: 11. The CDR3 sequence: CASSFIGDRSWGYTF. As DNA, the CDR3 is TGTGCCAGCAGCTTCATCGGGGACAGGAGCTGGGGCTACACCTTC. Supplemented by reference TRBV7-2 and TRBJ1-2, the full variable domain reads GAGVSQSPSNKVTEKGKDVELRCDPISGHTALYWYRQSLGQGLEFLIYFQGNSAPDKSGLPSDRFSAERTGGSVSTLTIQRTQQEDSAVYLCASSFIGDRSWGYTFGSGTRLTVV.

Points on this clone: This same CDR3 is encoded by further DNA sequences in the sample. This rearrangement joins TRBV27 to TRBJ1-6, with D possibly being TRBD1 (5 bases). Looked up from germline, CDR1 is MNHEY and CDR2 is SMNVEV (reference sequence). CDR3 length: 17 amino acids. V was cut by 5 bases and J by 0 bases, with 14 bases left in between. The CDR3 spells CASSAGTGSSYNSPLHF. The CDR3 DNA sequence: TGTGCCAGCAGTGCCGGGACCGGGAGCTCCTATAATTCACCCCTCCACTTT.

The rearrangement uses TRBV6-4 and TRBJ2-2, with D maybe TRBD1 (8 bases). V was clipped by 4 bases and J by 3 bases, with 12 bases between them. The CDR3 is 15 amino acids. CDR1 is MRHNA and CDR2 is SNTAGT in the germline V gene. CDR3 region: CASSVTGGDTGELFF. As DNA, the CDR3 is TGTGCCAGCAGTGTCACAGGGGGGGACACCGGGGAGCTGTTTTTT.

The chain recombines TRBV4-1 with TRBJ2-5; 9 nucleotides align to TRBD2. There are 16 residues in the CDR3. Trimming removed 1 base from V and 2 bases from J; junction bases left unmatched: 5. Per the germline V gene, CDR1 is MGHRA and CDR2 is YSYEKL. CDR3: CASSQGSSGVQETQYF. The DNA of the CDR3 is TGCGCCAGCAGCCAAGGATCTAGCGGGGTTCAAGAGACCCAGTACTTC.

This clone has a single count. V gene TRBV4-3 combines with J gene TRBJ2-7; 7 nucleotides align to TRBD1. The junction had 6 bases not matched to a gene; V was cut back by 0 bases and J by 4 bases. This CDR3 region has 15 residues. Germline V CDR1 and CDR2: LGHNA, YSLEER. The CDR3 here is CASSQEAQGTYEQYF. CDR3 bases: TGCGCCAGCAGCCAAGAGGCACAGGGGACATACGAGCAGTACTTC.

The chain uses TRBV5-4 and TRBJ1-1; maybe TRBD1 (6 bases). Germline V gene data show CDR1 as SGHNT and CDR2 as YYREEE (reference sequence). The V gene lost 1 base and the J gene lost 6 bases, with 19 bases spanning the gap. This CDR3 has 16 residues. This CDR3 reads CASSLPPGEPTSEAFF. The CDR3 DNA is TGTGCCAGCAGCTTGCCCCCAGGGGAGCCAACGTCTGAAGCTTTCTTT.

This clone appeared a single time. The gene calls are TRBV4-3 and TRBJ2-4; D is undetermined. V lost 4 bases to trimming and J lost 2 bases, with 12 bases between them. The germline V gene has CDR1 LGHNA and CDR2 YSLEER. The CDR3 has 15 amino acids. The DNA of the CDR3 is TGCGCCAGCAGCCCTTACTACGCAACCAAAAACATTCAGTACTTC. This encodes CASSPYYATKNIQYF.

The gene calls are TRBV7-6 and TRBJ2-3; possible D gene TRBD2, 6 bases. Trimming removed 5 bases at V and 2 bases at J, with 14 bases between. The CDR3 covers 15 residues. The germline V gene has CDR1 SGHVS and CDR2 FNYEAQ. The CDR3 bases are TGTGCCAGCAGCCCGGGGGTTAAGTTCACAGATACGCAGTATTTT. It translates to CASSPGVKFTDTQYF.

This chain uses TRBV28 with TRBJ2-3, with no clear D. Trimming removed 11 bases at V and 0 bases at J, with 12 bases between. Germline CDR1 MDHEN, CDR2 SYDVKM. This CDR3 has 13 amino acids. The chain's CDR3 is CALRQVSTDTQYF. The CDR3 DNA is TGTGCCCTTCGGCAGGTTAGCACAGATACGCAGTATTTT.

This chain connects TRBV7-6 to TRBJ2-6, with 9 bases aligning to TRBD2. This CDR3 is built from 19 residues. Trimming took 2 bases from V and 1 from J; bases not matched to a gene: 9. The germline gives CDR1 SGHVS, CDR2 FNYEAQ. In DNA, the CDR3 is TGTGCCAGCAGCTTATATCCAGCGGGAGGCCTGTCTGGGGCCAACGTCCTGACTTTC. This encodes CASSLYPAGGLSGANVLTF.

The V call is TRBV28, the J call TRBJ2-1, with D possibly TRBD2 on 6 matching bases. CDR3 length: 14 amino acids. Germline lookup yields CDR1 MDHEN and CDR2 SYDVKM. Trimming left V 4 bases short and J 0 bases short, with 7 bases between. CDR3 in DNA: TGTGCCAGCAGTTACGGGGGCTCCTACAATGAGCAGTTCTTC. Its protein is CASSYGGSYNEQFF.

This clone is a singleton in its sample. The rearrangement links TRBV9 to TRBJ2-3; maybe TRBD1 (6 bases). This CDR3 spans 15 amino acids. Germline V CDR1 and CDR2: SGDLS, YYNGEE. V lost 0 bases to trimming and J lost 2 bases, with 10 bases between them. This CDR3 is CASSVGPGDTDTQYF. CDR3 coding DNA: TGTGCCAGCAGCGTAGGGCCAGGGGACACAGATACGCAGTATTTT.

The gene calls are TRBV4-1 and TRBJ2-3, with 8 bases aligning to TRBD2. Germline assignment: CDR1 MGHRA and CDR2 YSYEKL. Trimming removed 2 bases from V and 5 bases from J; junction bases left unmatched: 6. CDR3 size: 15 residues. CDR3 residues: CASSQLGGARDTQYF. Written as DNA, the CDR3 is TGCGCCAGCAGCCAACTCGGGGGGGCCCGAGATACGCAGTATTTT.

The V call is TRBV13, the J call TRBJ1-4; tentative D call: TRBD1 (5 bases). The CDR3 has 13 amino acids. Germline V lookup: CDR1 PRHDT, CDR2 FYEKMQ (reference sequence). V gave up 4 bases and J gave up 8 bases, with 11 bases separating them. Here the CDR3 reads CASSSRGREKLFF. In DNA form, the CDR3 reads TGTGCCAGCAGCTCTAGGGGTCGAGAAAAACTGTTTTTT. Based on the CDR3 plus reference TRBV13 and TRBJ1-4, the full variable domain is AAGVIQSPRHLIKEKRETATLKCYPIPRHDTVYWYQQGPGQDPQFLISFYEKMQSDKGSIPDRFSAQQFSDYHSELNMSSLELGDSALYFCASSSRGREKLFFGSGTQLSVL.

This clone showed up just once. This chain uses TRBV5-1 with TRBJ2-5, with D perhaps matching TRBD2 (7 bases). CDR3 length: 15 residues. Trimming removed 4 bases at V and 6 bases at J, with 19 bases between. Germline CDR1 and CDR2: SGHRS and YFSETQ. CDR3 in DNA: TGCGCCAGCAGCCCCTGGGAGGGGGTTGAGCAGACCCAGTACTTC. Its translation: CASSPWEGVEQTQYF.

This chain links TRBV7-3 with TRBJ2-2; 7 bases agree with TRBD2. The CDR3 covers 16 residues. V lost 2 bases to trimming and J lost 1 base; unmatched junction nucleotides: 4. The V gene's germline CDR1 is SGHTA and CDR2 FQGTGA. The DNA for the CDR3 is TGTGCCAGCAGCTTAGAGGTAGCGGGGAACACCGGGGAGCTGTTTTTT. Translation gives CASSLEVAGNTGELFF.

This clone was detected only once. The chain employs TRBV21-1 and TRBJ2-7; the DNA was not used to check the table's D call, TRBD1. TRBV21-1 is a pseudogene locus. The length of the CDR3 is 16 residues. CDR3 coding DNA: TGTGCCAGCAGCATCGGACACAGGGGTGGTACGTGCGAGCAGTACTTC. It yields the protein CASSIGHRGGTCEQYF.

This chain connects TRBV6-4 to TRBJ2-5, with TRBD2 matching over 14 bases. Germline loops: CDR1 MRHNA, CDR2 SNTAGT. This CDR3 is 14 amino acids long. J lost 8 bases, V lost 6 bases, and 5 bases had no gene match. CDR3 sequence reads: CASRPGLAGGTQYF. The DNA for the CDR3 is TGTGCCAGCAGGCCCGGACTAGCGGGAGGAACCCAGTACTTC.

CDR3 amino acids: CASSLLGQEQYF. The CDR3 DNA reads as TGTGCCAGCAGCTTGTTGGGACAAGAGCAGTACTTC. The chain couples TRBV7-6 to TRBJ2-7; D may be TRBD1 (6 bases). Trimming shortened V by 3 bases and J by 7 bases, and 10 bases separated the two germline ends. Germline V lookup: CDR1 SGHVS, CDR2 FNYEAQ. This CDR3 is 12 amino acids long.

In its sample, this clone was seen once. This rearrangement joins TRBV7-9 to TRBJ2-5, with 8 bases matching TRBD1. Per the germline V gene, CDR1 is SEHNR and CDR2 is FQNEAQ (reference sequence). The V and J ends lost 5 bases and 2 bases, in that order; junction bases with no gene match: 7. The CDR3 is 15 residues long. The CDR3 loop reads CASSQDRVSQETQYF. The CDR3 DNA reads TGTGCCAGCAGCCAGGACAGGGTCTCTCAAGAGACCCAGTACTTC.